The rows below give T cell receptor beta chains drawn from one sample of a study of T cell responses to AZD1222 COVID-19 vaccine. Libraries were prepared by immunoSEQ multiplex PCR; TCRdb keeps only in-frame clonotypes and omits some of them. The table includes 90,000 to 120,000 clones, around 90% detected once. The sample was peripheral blood, taken 28 days after the second AZD1222 dose. The receptors stem from an adult who received the AZD1222 COVID-19 vaccine. The CDR3 runs from the conserved cysteine through the conserved F or W. Each record gives: CDR3 DNA, CDR3 protein, J gene, clone size, D gene, V gene. D genes are given only for firm matches. Not all rows give a size; the values are once, few, many and, for expanded clones, a class.

TGTGCCAGCAGTGCGGGATGGGGTAATCTGAACTATGGCTACACCTTC | CASSAGWGNLNYGYTF | TRBJ1-2 | - | - | TRBV6-1
TGTGCCAGCAGCGTAGTTGGACAGCAGGATTTCTTT | CASSVVGQQDFF | TRBJ1-1 | - | - | TRBV9
TGTGCCAGCAGCCGGACAGACTATGGCTACACCTTC | CASSRTDYGYTF | TRBJ1-2 | - | - | TRBV3-1/TRBV3-2
TGTGCCTGGAGTGTAGGGCCAGGGGGCAATCAGCCCCAGCATTTT | CAWSVGPGGNQPQHF | TRBJ1-5 | once | - | TRBV30
TGTGCCAGCAGCCAAGCAGTAAGTCAGCCCCAGCATTTT | CASSQAVSQPQHF | TRBJ1-5 | - | - | TRBV4-2
TGTGCCAGCAGCCTTGACAGGGGGAAGAACACCGGGGAGCTGTTTTTT | CASSLDRGKNTGELFF | TRBJ2-2 | - | TRBD1 | TRBV11-1
TGCAGCGTTGAAGATCTGAGGGGGAGAGGGGCTGAAGCTTTCTTT | CSVEDLRGRGAEAFF | TRBJ1-1 | - | - | TRBV29-1
TGTGCCAGCAGTCCCCGGAGAGACACTGAAGCTTTCTTT | CASSPRRDTEAFF | TRBJ1-1 | - | - | TRBV7-9
TGTGCCAGCAGTTACTCGATGGTCGGGGCCCGCACAGATACGCAGTATTTT | CASSYSMVGARTDTQYF | TRBJ2-3 | - | - | TRBV6-2/TRBV6-3
TGTGCCAGTACCCAGACAGATTACAATGAGCAGTTCTTC | CASTQTDYNEQFF | TRBJ2-1 | - | - | TRBV19
TGTGCCAGCTCACAGGACTCGAGTGGCTATGGCTACACCTTC | CASSQDSSGYGYTF | TRBJ1-2 | - | - | TRBV18
TGTGCCACCAGCAACTTACGGGGGGATGGTCAGCCCCAGCATTTT | CATSNLRGDGQPQHF | TRBJ1-5 | - | - | TRBV15
TGTGCCAGCAGTTATCAGGACAGGGAAGCTTTCTTT | CASSYQDREAFF | TRBJ1-1 | - | TRBD1 | TRBV6-6
TGTGCCAGCAGCAGGACAGGGAACTACGAGCAGTACTTC | CASSRTGNYEQYF | TRBJ2-7 | - | TRBD1 | TRBV27
TGTGCCAGCTCACAGGGACAGGGTTTGGATGGCTACACCTTC | CASSQGQGLDGYTF | TRBJ1-2 | - | TRBD1 | TRBV18
TGTGCCAGCAGCTCATGGGGTGTTGGGGCAGGCCTTAATGAAAAACTGTTTTTT | CASSSWGVGAGLNEKLFF | TRBJ1-4 | few | - | TRBV7-2
TGTGCCAGCAGTTACTCACACGGGTCTGGAAACACCATATATTTT | CASSYSHGSGNTIYF | TRBJ1-3 | - | - | TRBV6-5
TGCGCCAGCAGCCAAGCCGGAGGGGACCTCTATGGCTACACCTTC | CASSQAGGDLYGYTF | TRBJ1-2 | - | - | TRBV4-1
TGTGCCAGCAGCCTCTGGACTAGCGGACGCACAGATACGCAGTATTTT | CASSLWTSGRTDTQYF | TRBJ2-3 | - | TRBD2 | TRBV7-9
TGCAGCGTAAGCGGGGGTGAGACCCAGTACTTC | CSVSGGETQYF | TRBJ2-5 | few | TRBD2 | TRBV29-1